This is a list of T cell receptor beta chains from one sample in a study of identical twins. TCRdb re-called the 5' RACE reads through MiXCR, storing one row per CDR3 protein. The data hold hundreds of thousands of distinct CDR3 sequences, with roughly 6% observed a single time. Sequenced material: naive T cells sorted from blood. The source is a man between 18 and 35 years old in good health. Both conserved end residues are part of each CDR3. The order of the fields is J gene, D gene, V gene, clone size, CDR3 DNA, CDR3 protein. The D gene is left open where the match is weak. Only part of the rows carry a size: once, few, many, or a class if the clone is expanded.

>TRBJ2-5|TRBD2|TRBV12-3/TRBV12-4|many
TGTGCCAGCAGAGTCCTAGGACTAGCGGAGCAAGAGACCCAGTACTTC
CASRVLGLAEQETQYF
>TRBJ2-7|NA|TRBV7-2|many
TGTGCCAGCAGCTTAGAAGTTGGCGAGCAGTACTTC
CASSLEVGEQYF
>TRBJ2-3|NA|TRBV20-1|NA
TGCAGTCATCTAACGGAGGGTGGCACAGATACGCAGTATTTT
CSHLTEGGTDTQYF
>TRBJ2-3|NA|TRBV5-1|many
TGCGCCAGCAGCGTGGACTTTCTCACAGATACGCAGTATTTT
CASSVDFLTDTQYF
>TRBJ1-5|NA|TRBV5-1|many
TGCGCCAGCAGCATTGGGGGGGGCCAGCCCCAGCATTTT
CASSIGGGQPQHF
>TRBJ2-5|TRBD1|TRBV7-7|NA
TGTGCCAGCAGCGTGACAGGGATCGGGGAGACCCAGTACTTC
CASSVTGIGETQYF
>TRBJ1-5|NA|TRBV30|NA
TGTGCCTGCAATCCTATGGGGCAGTTTAATCAGCCCCAGCATTTT
CACNPMGQFNQPQHF
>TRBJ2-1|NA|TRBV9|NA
TGTGCCAGCAGCGTAGCTCAGGGAAGGAGGCGGTTCAATGAGCAGTTCTTC
CASSVAQGRRRFNEQFF
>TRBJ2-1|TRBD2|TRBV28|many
TGTGCCAGCAGTTCCGCACAAGGACTAGCGGGAGGGGTCCACAATGAGCAGTTCTTC
CASSSAQGLAGGVHNEQFF
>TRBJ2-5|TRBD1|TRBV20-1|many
TGCAGTGCTAGAGATTTGATTGAGTGGGGACAGGGTGAGACCCAGTACTTC
CSARDLIEWGQGETQYF
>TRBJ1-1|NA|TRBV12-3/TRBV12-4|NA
TGTGCCAGCAGTTTAGGTCTTCGCCGTTTAGACAGTGCTTTCTTT
CASSLGLRRLDSAFF
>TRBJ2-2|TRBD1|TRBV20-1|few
TGCAGTGCGAACGACAGGGGGCAAGGCGGGGAGCTGTTTTTT
CSANDRGQGGELFF
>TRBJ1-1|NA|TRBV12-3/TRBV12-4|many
TGTGCCAGCTCCCAGGGGTCGGAGACTGAAGCTTTCTTT
CASSQGSETEAFF
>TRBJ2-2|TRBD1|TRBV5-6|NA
TGTGCCAGCAGCTTGGGCAGGGGGCGGTTTGTCCCCGGGGAGCTGTTTTTT
CASSLGRGRFVPGELFF
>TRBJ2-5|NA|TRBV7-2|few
TGTGCCAGCAGCGGGGGCGAAGTCGGGCAGACCCAGTACTTC
CASSGGEVGQTQYF
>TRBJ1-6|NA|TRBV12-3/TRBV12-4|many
TGTGCCAGTGGGGACTCTCCCAGGTCACCCCTCCACTTT
CASGDSPRSPLHF
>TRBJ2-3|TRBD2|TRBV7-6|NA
TGTGCCAGCAGCTTATATCGGGGGGACACAGATACGCAGTATTTT
CASSLYRGDTDTQYF
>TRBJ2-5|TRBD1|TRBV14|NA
TGTGCCAGCAGCCAAGGTCCCGGGACAGCCAAAGAGACCCAGTACTTC
CASSQGPGTAKETQYF
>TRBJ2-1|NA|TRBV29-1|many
TGCAGCGTTGCTGGCAGGGGTTCCTACAATGAGCAGTTCTTC
CSVAGRGSYNEQFF
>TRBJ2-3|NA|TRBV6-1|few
TGTGCCAGCAGCGACGGGACCCGGGGCGGAAATACGCAGTATTTT
CASSDGTRGGNTQYF
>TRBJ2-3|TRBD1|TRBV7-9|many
TGTGCCAGCAGCCCTCCGGGACAGGGAGATACGCAGTATTTT
CASSPPGQGDTQYF
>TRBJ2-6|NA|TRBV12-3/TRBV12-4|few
TGTGCCAGCTTGGGCCCTGGGGCCAACGTCCTGACTTTC
CASLGPGANVLTF
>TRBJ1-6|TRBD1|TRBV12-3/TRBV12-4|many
TGTGCCAGCAGCATCGGACAGGGTGGAGAGTCACCCCTCCACTTT
CASSIGQGGESPLHF
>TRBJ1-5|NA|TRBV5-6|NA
TGTGCCAGCAGCCGGGTAGAGCAGCCCCAGCATTTT
CASSRVEQPQHF
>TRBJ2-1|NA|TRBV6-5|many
TGTGCCAGCAGTTACTCCCCGGTGGGGGAGCAGTTCTTC
CASSYSPVGEQFF
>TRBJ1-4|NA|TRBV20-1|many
TGCAGTGCTAGAGATCTTCTACTGGGGGAAAAACTGTTTTTT
CSARDLLLGEKLFF
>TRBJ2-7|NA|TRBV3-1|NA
TGTGCCAGCAGCCGGGGTGGTGGGGCCTACGAGCAGTACTTC
CASSRGGGAYEQYF
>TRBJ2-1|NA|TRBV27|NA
TGTGCCAGCAGTTTGAGGACCGCCTACAATGAGCAGTTCTTC
CASSLRTAYNEQFF
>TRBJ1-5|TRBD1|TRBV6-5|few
TGTGCCAGCAGTTACAGAGGACAGGATGGAAATCAGCCCCAGCATTTT
CASSYRGQDGNQPQHF
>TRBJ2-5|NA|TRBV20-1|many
TGCAGTGCTAGAGATGCCAGGGTTCACGAGACCCAGTACTTC
CSARDARVHETQYF
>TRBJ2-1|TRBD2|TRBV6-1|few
TGTGCCAGCAAGGGGAGTAGCGGGAGCGGCGAGCAGTTCTTC
CASKGSSGSGEQFF
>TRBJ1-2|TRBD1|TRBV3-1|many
TGTGCCAGCAGCCAAGATGCCCAGGGGGCCTATGGCTACACCTTC
CASSQDAQGAYGYTF
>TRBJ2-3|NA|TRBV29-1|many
TGCAGCGGCACCCCTCCGGGAGTTGCTAGCACAGATACGCAGTATTTT
CSGTPPGVASTDTQYF
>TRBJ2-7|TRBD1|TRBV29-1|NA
TGCAGCGTTCTGGACAGGGTCTCCAACGAGCAGTACTTC
CSVLDRVSNEQYF
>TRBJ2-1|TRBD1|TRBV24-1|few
TGTGCCAATATGGGGGCAGGGGGCAATGAGCAGTTCTTC
CANMGAGGNEQFF
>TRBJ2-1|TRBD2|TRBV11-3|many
TGTGCCAGCAGCTTAGATCGGGGGGATGAGCAGTTCTTC
CASSLDRGDEQFF
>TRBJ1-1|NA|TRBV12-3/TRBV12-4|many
TGTGCCAGCAGTTTGGCAGTCGGGGGTACTGAAGCTTTCTTT
CASSLAVGGTEAFF
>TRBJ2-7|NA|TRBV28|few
TGTGCCAGCAGTAACCTCTACGGAGGATCCTACGAGCAGTACTTC
CASSNLYGGSYEQYF
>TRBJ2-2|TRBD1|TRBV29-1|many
TGCAGCGCCGCCGGGACAGGGGCGAACACCGGGGAGCTGTTTTTT
CSAAGTGANTGELFF
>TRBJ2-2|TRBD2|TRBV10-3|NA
TGTGTCATCAGTGAGTCTGCGGGAGTACCCGGGGAGCTGTTTTTT
CVISESAGVPGELFF
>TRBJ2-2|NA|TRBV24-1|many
TGTGCCACCAGTGATTTGCGCAGCGGATCCGGGGAGCTGTTTTTT
CATSDLRSGSGELFF
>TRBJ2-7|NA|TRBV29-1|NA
TGCAGCGTTGTTTGGAGGGGGAGCACCCACGAGCAGTACTTC
CSVVWRGSTHEQYF
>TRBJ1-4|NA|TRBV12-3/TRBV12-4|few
TGTGCCAGCAGTTTTAGGGGCGGGGGCGGACTGTTTTTT
CASSFRGGGGLFF
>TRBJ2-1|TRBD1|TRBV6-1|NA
TGTGCCAGCAGTACCCGGGACAGGGTTTTGGGTGAGCAGTTCTTC
CASSTRDRVLGEQFF
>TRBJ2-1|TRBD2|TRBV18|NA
TGTGCCAGCTCCCCCGCGGGACTAGCCAATGAGCAGTTCTTC
CASSPAGLANEQFF
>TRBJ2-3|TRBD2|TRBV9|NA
TGTGCCAGCAGCGTAGGAGGGGACGGGAGGGGAGATACGCAGTATTTT
CASSVGGDGRGDTQYF
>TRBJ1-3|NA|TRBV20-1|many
TGCAGTGCTAGAGCGGAATACTCTGGAAACACCATATATTTT
CSARAEYSGNTIYF
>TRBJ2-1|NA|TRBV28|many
TGTGCCAGCAGTACGACTAGATCGCAGTTCTTC
CASSTTRSQFF
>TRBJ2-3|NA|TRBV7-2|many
TGTGCCAGCAGCCCGACTTACAGCACAGATACGCAGTATTTT
CASSPTYSTDTQYF
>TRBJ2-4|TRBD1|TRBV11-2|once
TGTGCCAGCACCGACGGGACAGGAAGGCGTCGGGTCGACATTCAGTACTTC
CASTDGTGRRRVDIQYF